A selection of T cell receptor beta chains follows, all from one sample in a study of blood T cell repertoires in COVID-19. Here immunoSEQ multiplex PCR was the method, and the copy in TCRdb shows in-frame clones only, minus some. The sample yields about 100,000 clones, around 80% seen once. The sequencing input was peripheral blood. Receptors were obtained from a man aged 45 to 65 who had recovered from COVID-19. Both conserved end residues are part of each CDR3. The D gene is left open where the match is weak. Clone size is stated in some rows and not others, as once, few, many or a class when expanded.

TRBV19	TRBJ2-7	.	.	CASADRPFYEQYF
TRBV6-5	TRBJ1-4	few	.	CASSYGEGIGEKLFF
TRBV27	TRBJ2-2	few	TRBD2	CASSLGLAGVTGELFF
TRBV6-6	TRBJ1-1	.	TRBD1	CASRDRELSTEAFF
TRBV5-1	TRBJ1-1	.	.	CASSLGRPTGAEAFF
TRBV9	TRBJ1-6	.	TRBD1	CASSTGQGNNSPLHF
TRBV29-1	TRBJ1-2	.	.	CSVASGSRPGGYTF
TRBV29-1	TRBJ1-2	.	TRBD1	CSVQPVQGGYGYTF
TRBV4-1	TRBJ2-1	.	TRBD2	CASSQDSKGLALYEQFF
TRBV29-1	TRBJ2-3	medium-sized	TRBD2	CSVETSGGWDTQYF
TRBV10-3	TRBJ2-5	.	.	CAISRAAGLQETQYF
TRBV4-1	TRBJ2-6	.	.	CASSQDRRGNSGANVLTF
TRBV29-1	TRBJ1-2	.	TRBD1	CSVEEQGASGYTF
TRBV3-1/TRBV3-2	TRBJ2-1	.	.	CASSLGAGHGGLEQFF
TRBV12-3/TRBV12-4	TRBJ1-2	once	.	CASSLIRGTGYTF
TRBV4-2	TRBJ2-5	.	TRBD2	CASSPASGRGGASETQYF
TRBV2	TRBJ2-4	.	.	CASSSDTLAKNIQYF
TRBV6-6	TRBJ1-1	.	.	CASSSRGNTEAFF
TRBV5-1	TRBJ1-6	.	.	CASSLDRAGYSPLHF
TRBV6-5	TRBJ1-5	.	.	CASSIQSNQPQHF
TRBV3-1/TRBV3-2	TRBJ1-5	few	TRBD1	CASKGQGNQPQHF